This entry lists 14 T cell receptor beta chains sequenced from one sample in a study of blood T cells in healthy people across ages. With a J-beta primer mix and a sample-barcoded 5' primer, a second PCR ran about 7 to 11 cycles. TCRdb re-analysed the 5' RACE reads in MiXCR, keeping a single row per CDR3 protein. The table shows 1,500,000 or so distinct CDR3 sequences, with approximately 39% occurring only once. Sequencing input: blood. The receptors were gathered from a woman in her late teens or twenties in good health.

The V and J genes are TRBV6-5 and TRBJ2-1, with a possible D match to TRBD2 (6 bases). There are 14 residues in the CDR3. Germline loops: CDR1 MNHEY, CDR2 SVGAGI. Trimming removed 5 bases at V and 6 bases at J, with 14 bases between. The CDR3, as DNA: TGTGCCAGCAGTCCGGGGGATGGACTCAATGAGCAGTTCTTC. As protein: CASSPGDGLNEQFF.

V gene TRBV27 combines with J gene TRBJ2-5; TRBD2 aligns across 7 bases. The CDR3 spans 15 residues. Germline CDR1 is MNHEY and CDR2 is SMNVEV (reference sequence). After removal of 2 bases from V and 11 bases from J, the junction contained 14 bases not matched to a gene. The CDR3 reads CASSLRSGIRNEQYF. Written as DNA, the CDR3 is TGTGCCAGCAGTTTACGAAGCGGGATCCGCAATGAGCAGTACTTC.

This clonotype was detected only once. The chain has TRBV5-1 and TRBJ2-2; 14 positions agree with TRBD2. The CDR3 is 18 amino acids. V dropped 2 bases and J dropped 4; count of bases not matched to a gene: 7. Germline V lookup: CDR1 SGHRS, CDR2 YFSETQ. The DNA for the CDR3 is TGCGCCAGCAGCTTTGGGACTAGCGGGAGAGGGGGCACCGGGGAGCTGTTTTTT. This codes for CASSFGTSGRGGTGELFF. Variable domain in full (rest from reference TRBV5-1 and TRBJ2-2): KAGVTQTPRYLIKTRGQQVTLSCSPISGHRSVSWYQQTPGQGLQFLFEYFSETQRNKGNFPGRFSGRQFSNSRSEMNVSTLELGDSALYLCASSFGTSGRGGTGELFFGEGSRLTVL.

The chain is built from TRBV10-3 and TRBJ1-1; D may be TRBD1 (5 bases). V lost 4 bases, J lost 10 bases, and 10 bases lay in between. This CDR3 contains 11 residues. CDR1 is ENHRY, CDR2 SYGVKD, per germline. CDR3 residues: CAISAGAGAFF. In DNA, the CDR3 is TGTGCCATCAGTGCTGGGGCTGGAGCTTTCTTT.

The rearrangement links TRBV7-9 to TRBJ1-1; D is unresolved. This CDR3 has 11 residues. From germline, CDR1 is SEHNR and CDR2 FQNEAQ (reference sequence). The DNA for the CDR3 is TGTGCTCTGGGTACGTACACTGAAGCTTTCTTT. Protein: CALGTYTEAFF.

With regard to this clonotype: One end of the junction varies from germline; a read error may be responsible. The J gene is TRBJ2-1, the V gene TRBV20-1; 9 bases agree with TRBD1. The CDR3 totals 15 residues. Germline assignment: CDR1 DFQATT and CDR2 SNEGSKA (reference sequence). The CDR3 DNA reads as TGCAGTGCTAGAGATCTGGGGACAGGGTCGAGTGAGCAGTCCTTC. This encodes CSARDLGTGSSEQSF.

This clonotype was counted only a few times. CDR3 protein: CASSRDRSYNSPLHF. In nucleotides, the CDR3 is TGTGCCAGCAGCAGGGACCGCTCCTATAATTCACCCCTCCACTTT. This chain uses TRBV12-3 or TRBV12-4 with TRBJ1-6; weak D call: TRBD1 (5 bases). The CDR3 runs to 15 residues. V shed 6 bases and J shed 0 bases, with 9 bases lying between them.

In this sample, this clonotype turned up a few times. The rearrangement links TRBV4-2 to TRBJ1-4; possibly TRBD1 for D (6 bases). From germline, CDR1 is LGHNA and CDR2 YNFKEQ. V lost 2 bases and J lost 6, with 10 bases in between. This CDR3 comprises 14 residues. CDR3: CASSQKGGDEKLFF. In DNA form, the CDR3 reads TGTGCCAGCAGCCAAAAAGGGGGGGATGAAAAACTGTTTTTT.

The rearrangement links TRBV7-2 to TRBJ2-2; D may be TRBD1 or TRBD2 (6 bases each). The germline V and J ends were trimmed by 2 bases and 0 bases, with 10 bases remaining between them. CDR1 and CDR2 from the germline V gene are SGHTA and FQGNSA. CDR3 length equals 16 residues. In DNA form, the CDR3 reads TGTGCCAGCAGCTTAATGGGGGGCCCGAACACCGGGGAGCTGTTTTTT. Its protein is CASSLMGGPNTGELFF.

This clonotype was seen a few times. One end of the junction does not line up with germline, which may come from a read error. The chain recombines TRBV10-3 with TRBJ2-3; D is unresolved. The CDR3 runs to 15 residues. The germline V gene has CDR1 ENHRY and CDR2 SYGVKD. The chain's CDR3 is CATSSQTLSTDTQYF. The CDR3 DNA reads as TGTGCCACCAGTTCCCAGACACTAAGCACAGATACGCAGTATTTT.

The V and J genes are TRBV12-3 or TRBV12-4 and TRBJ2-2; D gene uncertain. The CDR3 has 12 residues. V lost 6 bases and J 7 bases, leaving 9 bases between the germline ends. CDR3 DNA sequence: TGTGCCAGCAGCAATAATGGCGGGGAGCTGTTTTTT. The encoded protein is CASSNNGGELFF.

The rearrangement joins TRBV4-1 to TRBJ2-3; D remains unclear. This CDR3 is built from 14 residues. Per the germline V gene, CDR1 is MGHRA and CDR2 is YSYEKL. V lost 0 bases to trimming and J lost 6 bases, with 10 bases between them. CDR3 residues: CASSQDLTMDTQYF. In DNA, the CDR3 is TGCGCCAGCAGCCAAGATCTAACGATGGATACGCAGTATTTT.

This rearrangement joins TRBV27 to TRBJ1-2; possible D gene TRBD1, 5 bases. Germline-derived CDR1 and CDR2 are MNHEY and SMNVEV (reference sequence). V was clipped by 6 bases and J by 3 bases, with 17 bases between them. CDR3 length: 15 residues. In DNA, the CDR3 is TGTGCCAGCAGGCCTACAGGTTGGAAAGACTATGGCTACACCTTC. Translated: CASRPTGWKDYGYTF.

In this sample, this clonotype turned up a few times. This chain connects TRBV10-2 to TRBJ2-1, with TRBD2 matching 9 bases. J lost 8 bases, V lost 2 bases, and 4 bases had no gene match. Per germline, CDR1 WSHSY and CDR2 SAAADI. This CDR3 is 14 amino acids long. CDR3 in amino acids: CASSEAGGVDEQFF. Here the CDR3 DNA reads TGCGCCAGCAGTGAGGCGGGAGGGGTCGATGAGCAGTTCTTC.